The present T cell receptor (beta chain) was sequenced within a study of blood T cell repertoires in COVID-19. Turning to the study itself: Donors in the United States, Italy and Spain gave samples during acute or convalescent COVID-19.

Authors' methods: Nucleated cell number was recorded as an estimate derived from reference gene primer amplification. Profiled with immunoSEQ multiplex PCR; TCRdb holds only in-frame clones, not every one. The DNA was the basis for D and trimming; V, J and clone size are from that table. The sample comprises 250,000 to 300,000 clones, 87% of which are singletons, and roughly 2% rests with the top ten. Germline CDR1 reads MNHEY; CDR2 reads SVGEGT. The V and J ends lost 0 bases and 4 bases respectively, with 6 bases between them. The CDR3 has 13 residues. The chain carries TRBV6-2 or TRBV6-3 and TRBJ1-2, with D tentatively TRBD1 (5 bases). Sequencing was carried out using peripheral blood. The TCR was taken from a woman aged 45-65 years who had recovered from COVID-19. The CDR3 is CASSYSRGYGYTF. The CDR3, as DNA: TGTGCCAGCAGTTACTCAAGGGGCTATGGCTACACCTTC.